Listed below are T cell receptor beta chains from one sample, sequenced in a study of T-cell memory formation after mild COVID-19. TCRdb redid the calling of the 5' RACE reads with MiXCR, one entry per CDR3 protein. Here the sample spans 580,000 or so distinct CDR3 sequences, 15% to 20% being singletons. Specimen: PBMCs or a T cell subset sorted from them (not recorded which). These receptor sequences come from an adult woman who had mild COVID-19 (a few samples of this study predate the infection). Cell type and time point are not known. Both conserved end residues are part of each CDR3. The D gene is left open where the match is weak. Clone size is stated in some rows and not others, as once, few, many or a class when expanded.

abundance	v_gene	d_gene	j_gene	CDR3aa	CDR3nt
few	TRBV5-1	TRBD1	TRBJ1-2	CASGQGMYSGYTF	TGCGCCAGCGGACAGGGGATGTACTCGGGCTACACCTTC
NA	TRBV12-3/TRBV12-4	NA	TRBJ2-5	CASSLATGVLETQYF	TGTGCCAGCAGTTTAGCGACGGGTGTGTTAGAGACCCAGTACTTC
NA	TRBV7-2	NA	TRBJ2-5	CASSFPLETQYF	TGTGCCAGCAGCTTTCCATTGGAGACCCAGTACTTC
NA	TRBV6-2/TRBV6-3	TRBD2	TRBJ2-7	CASSQLADEQYF	TGTGCCAGCAGCCAACTAGCGGACGAGCAGTACTTC
few	TRBV6-5	NA	TRBJ1-5	CASSYSGQSNQPQHF	TGTGCCAGCAGTTACTCGGGACAAAGCAATCAGCCCCAGCATTTT
many	TRBV4-1	TRBD1	TRBJ1-2	CASSPVGRGDYGYTF	TGCGCCAGCAGCCCTGTCGGCAGGGGGGACTATGGCTACACCTTC
few	TRBV27	NA	TRBJ2-7	CASSPRTGHGYEQYF	TGTGCCAGCAGTCCGCGGACCGGACATGGGTACGAGCAGTACTTC
NA	TRBV12-3/TRBV12-4	TRBD1	TRBJ1-5	CASSLALQGMNQPQHF	TGTGCCAGCAGTTTAGCGTTACAGGGGATGAATCAGCCCCAGCATTTT
few	TRBV5-1	NA	TRBJ1-2	CASRSVTGPSGYTF	TGCGCCAGCAGATCCGTGACAGGTCCAAGCGGCTACACCTTC
many	TRBV7-3	TRBD1	TRBJ1-1	CASSLRDSTEAFF	TGTGCCAGCAGCTTAAGGGACAGCACTGAAGCTTTCTTT
NA	TRBV19	TRBD1	TRBJ2-7	CASSAWGTGNHEQYF	TGTGCCAGTAGTGCGTGGGGGACAGGGAACCACGAGCAGTACTTC
few	TRBV7-8	NA	TRBJ1-1	CASSEQGGMMINEAFF	TGTGCCAGCAGCGAGCAAGGGGGTATGATGATAAATGAAGCTTTCTTT
NA	TRBV12-3/TRBV12-4	NA	TRBJ2-5	CASSYSPPNRAQETQYF	TGTGCCAGCAGCTATAGCCCCCCGAACAGGGCCCAAGAGACCCAGTACTTC
few	TRBV6-2/TRBV6-3	TRBD1	TRBJ2-7	CASRGPGGNYEQYF	TGTGCCAGCAGAGGACCAGGGGGCAATTACGAGCAGTACTTC
few	TRBV12-3/TRBV12-4	NA	TRBJ2-7	CASSFAQGSYEQYF	TGTGCCAGCAGTTTCGCACAGGGATCCTACGAGCAGTACTTC
NA	TRBV4-1	NA	TRBJ1-1	CASSQKIVAGTEAFF	TGCGCCAGCAGCCAAAAAATAGTAGCAGGCACTGAAGCTTTCTTT
few	TRBV20-1	NA	TRBJ2-1	CSAPPWGRRNEQFF	TGCAGTGCCCCCCCTTGGGGGAGACGCAATGAGCAGTTCTTC
NA	TRBV4-1	NA	TRBJ2-1	CASSQTLAPNEQFF	TGCGCCAGCAGCCAGACCCTAGCGCCCAATGAGCAGTTCTTC
NA	TRBV5-1	TRBD1	TRBJ2-7	CASSLAGQGVWYEQYF	TGCGCCAGCAGCTTGGCGGGACAGGGGGTTTGGTACGAGCAGTACTTC
few	TRBV4-2	TRBD2	TRBJ2-5	CASSQGTSGGTDGQETQYF	TGTGCCAGCAGCCAAGGGACTAGCGGGGGGACTGACGGACAAGAGACCCAGTACTTC
NA	TRBV27	TRBD2	TRBJ2-7	CASMLGTSGSHEQYF	TGTGCCAGCATGCTGGGGACTAGCGGGAGCCACGAGCAGTACTTC
NA	TRBV4-2	TRBD1	TRBJ1-3	CASSPGQAGGNTIYF	TGTGCCAGCAGCCCGGGACAGGCCGGGGGAAACACCATATATTTT